The 24 T cell receptor beta chains listed next were all sequenced from one sample in a study of T cell changes during pregnancy in multiple sclerosis. Repertoires were generated with immunoSEQ multiplex PCR, while TCRdb's copy carries only in-frame clones and drops some. Of 70,000 to 95,000 clones in the sample, 89% were seen once. Source: peripheral blood, taken before pregnancy. Receptors originate from a female donor with multiple sclerosis, enrolled in a pregnancy study.

This clone was recorded only once. The chain employs TRBV6-1 and TRBJ1-2; weak D call: TRBD1 (5 bases). The CDR3 spans 15 residues. V was shortened by 0 bases and J by 3 bases, with 11 bases between the two germline ends. Germline V gives CDR1 MNHNS, CDR2 SASEGT. CDR3 loop: CASSEARGGYYGYTF. Written as DNA, the CDR3 is TGTGCCAGCAGTGAAGCCCGGGGGGGGTACTATGGCTACACCTTC.

V is TRBV4-1 and J is TRBJ1-4; possibly TRBD1 for D (6 bases). Trimming stripped 4 bases from V and 6 bases from J, with 12 bases between. Germline V gives CDR1 MGHRA, CDR2 YSYEKL. The CDR3 spans 14 residues. In nucleotides, the CDR3 is TGCGCCAGCAGCCCTCAGGGGCTGTATGAAAAACTGTTTTTT. Translation: CASSPQGLYEKLFF.

The chain joins TRBV30 to TRBJ2-1; the D is unclear. This CDR3 is built from 12 residues. V dropped 3 bases and J dropped 2 bases, with 5 bases sitting between them. Germline V gene data show CDR1 as GTSNPN and CDR2 as SVGIG (reference sequence). The CDR3 is CAWRATYNEQFF. DNA for the CDR3: TGTGCCTGGAGGGCCACCTACAATGAGCAGTTCTTC.

V usage is TRBV7-2 and J usage is TRBJ2-7; 9 nucleotides line up with TRBD2. The V segment lost 3 bases and the J segment 4 bases; nucleotides outside the gene matches: 4. Germline V lookup: CDR1 SGHTA, CDR2 FQGNSA. This CDR3 has 14 residues. In DNA, the CDR3 is TGTGCCAGCAGCTTGCGGGGGGGCCTGTACGAGCAGTACTTC. This sequence encodes CASSLRGGLYEQYF.

The V gene is TRBV27, the J gene TRBJ2-6; the D is unclear. Germline-derived CDR1 and CDR2 are MNHEY and SMNVEV (reference sequence). V was pared by 4 bases and J by 0 bases, with 16 bases between. CDR3 length: 18 amino acids. The DNA for the CDR3 is TGTGCCAGCAGTTCCATCGCCCCCGGGTACTCTGGGGCCAACGTCCTGACTTTC. Protein: CASSSIAPGYSGANVLTF.

The chain combines TRBV5-1 with TRBJ1-1; TRBD1 is a possible D gene (6 bases). V lost 5 bases and J 3 bases, leaving 17 bases between the germline ends. The CDR3 has 15 residues. Germline V gene sequence: CDR1 SGHRS, CDR2 YFSETQ. The CDR3 reads CASRRQAAGDTEAFF. The CDR3 coding sequence is TGCGCCAGCAGAAGACAGGCTGCGGGGGACACTGAAGCTTTCTTT.

The chain links TRBV2 to TRBJ2-7, with D possibly TRBD2 on 6 matching bases. The CDR3 runs to 15 residues. Trimming stripped 4 bases from V and 2 bases from J, with 15 bases between. Germline V gene sequence: CDR1 SNHLY, CDR2 FYNNEI. The CDR3 nucleotides read TGTGCCAGCAGTGGGAGCGGATGGGGGGCCTACGAGCAGTACTTC. This encodes CASSGSGWGAYEQYF.

The chain recombines TRBV25-1 with TRBJ2-1; D might be TRBD1 (5 bases). The CDR3 is 14 amino acids. Germline CDR1 MGHDK, CDR2 SYGVNS. Trimming removed 5 bases from V and 3 bases from J, with 11 bases in between. The DNA of the CDR3 is TGTGCCAGCAGTTTGACAGACTTCTACAATGAGCAGTTCTTC. Translation gives CASSLTDFYNEQFF.

The chain couples TRBV7-8 to TRBJ1-6; 12 bases are a match to TRBD1. Trimming removed 4 bases from V and 14 bases from J; junction bases left unmatched: 12. The CDR3 runs to 16 residues. The germline gives CDR1 SGHVS, CDR2 FQNEAQ. The CDR3 sequence is CASSYEPGQGARALHF. CDR3 in DNA: TGTGCCAGCAGCTATGAACCGGGACAGGGGGCGAGGGCCCTCCACTTT.

The rearrangement joins TRBV11-1 to TRBJ2-1; D perhaps matches TRBD1 (6 bases). The V end lost 6 bases, the J end lost 3 bases, and 21 bases lay between the germline ends. Per the germline V gene, CDR1 is SGHAT and CDR2 is FQDESV (reference sequence). The length of the CDR3 is 17 residues. CDR3 sequence reads: CASSLVERTALYNEQFF. CDR3 in DNA: TGTGCCAGCAGTCTTGTGGAACGGACAGCCCTCTACAATGAGCAGTTCTTC.

The chain has TRBV5-4 and TRBJ1-2, with TRBD1 matching 8 bases. Trimming took 4 bases from V and 5 from J; bases not matched to a gene: 4. The germline V gene encodes CDR1 SGHNT and CDR2 YYREEE (reference sequence). This CDR3 is 13 amino acids long. CDR3 loop: CASSTTGVYGYTF. The CDR3 nucleotides read TGTGCCAGCAGCACGACAGGGGTATATGGCTACACCTTC.

The V and J genes are TRBV29-1 and TRBJ1-2; the D gene is possibly TRBD1 (6 bases). The CDR3 is made up of 11 amino acids. Looked up from germline, CDR1 is SQVTM and CDR2 is ANQGSEA. V was trimmed by 4 bases and J by 8 bases, leaving 11 bases between them. In nucleotides, the CDR3 is TGCAGCGTTGGGGACATGAGAGGCTACACCTTC. As protein: CSVGDMRGYTF. Variable domain in full (rest from reference TRBV29-1 and TRBJ1-2): SAVISQKPSRDICQRGTSLTIQCQVDSQVTMMFWYRQQPGQSLTLIATANQGSEATYESGFVIDKFPISRPNLTFSTLTVSNMSPEDSSIYLCSVGDMRGYTFGSGTRLTVV.

The chain joins TRBV9 to TRBJ1-1; D possibly corresponds to TRBD1 (5 bases). The germline V gene has CDR1 SGDLS and CDR2 YYNGEE. V was cut by 4 bases and J by 1 base, with 14 bases left in between. The CDR3 length is 15 residues. The chain's CDR3 is CASSTSGGPNTEAFF. The CDR3 nucleotides read TGTGCCAGCAGCACCTCCGGGGGACCGAACACTGAAGCTTTCTTT.

This chain uses TRBV10-3 with TRBJ2-5; 8 bases are shared with TRBD1. The CDR3 loop spans 14 amino acids. V dropped 0 bases and J dropped 5; count of bases not matched to a gene: 2. CDR1 ENHRY and CDR2 SYGVKD come from the germline V gene. CDR3 sequence reads: CAISESRTGETQYF. The CDR3 DNA reads as TGTGCCATCAGTGAGTCCAGGACAGGGGAGACCCAGTACTTC.

The chain's CDR3 is CASSMGTGAGNTIYF. CDR3 nucleotides: TGTGCCAGTAGTATGGGGACAGGGGCTGGAAACACCATATATTTT. The rearrangement links TRBV19 to TRBJ1-3; 10 bases line up with TRBD1. Trimming removed 3 bases from V and 2 bases from J; junction bases left unmatched: 1. Germline lookup yields CDR1 LNHDA and CDR2 SQIVND (reference sequence). This CDR3 has 15 residues.

The V and J genes are TRBV9 and TRBJ2-1, with D possibly being TRBD2 (5 bases). Per germline, CDR1 SGDLS and CDR2 YYNGEE. The length of the CDR3 is 14 residues. Deletions cut 2 bases from V and 0 bases from J, with 6 bases between. The CDR3 coding sequence is TGTGCCAGCAGCGTTGGGAGCTCCTACAATGAGCAGTTCTTC. Translated: CASSVGSSYNEQFF.

The chain couples TRBV11-3 to TRBJ2-1; maybe TRBD2 (5 bases). The ends were cut back, 1 base at V and 9 bases at J, with 13 bases in the middle. Germline V gene data show CDR1 as SGHNT and CDR2 as YENEEA. The CDR3 has 14 amino acids. CDR3 loop: CASSLGTGEREQFF. The CDR3 DNA is TGTGCCAGCAGCTTAGGGACTGGGGAGCGTGAGCAGTTCTTC. The complete variable domain, with remaining parts taken from reference TRBV11-3 and TRBJ2-1, reads EAGVVQSPRYKIIEKKQPVAFWCNPISGHNTLYWYLQNLGQGPELLIRYENEEAVDDSQLPKDRFSAERLKGVDSTLKIQPAELGDSAVYLCASSLGTGEREQFFGPGTRLTVL.

The chain carries TRBV28 and TRBJ2-5; the match to TRBD2 covers 11 bases. Trimming took 5 bases from V and 1 from J; bases not matched to a gene: 9. The germline V gene has CDR1 MDHEN and CDR2 SYDVKM. There are 17 residues in the CDR3. CDR3 amino acids: CASSPLAGGPVQETQYF. For the CDR3, the DNA is TGTGCCAGCAGTCCTTTAGCGGGGGGGCCAGTCCAAGAGACCCAGTACTTC.

V and J are TRBV6-5 and TRBJ2-7; D remains unclear. This CDR3 comprises 12 residues. Germline CDR1 is MNHEY and CDR2 is SVGAGI. V was pared by 2 bases and J by 3 bases, with 5 bases between. The CDR3 is CASSYPGYEQYF. The CDR3, as DNA: TGTGCCAGCAGTTACCCCGGCTACGAGCAGTACTTC.

J is TRBJ1-6 and V is TRBV7-9; TRBD1 agrees at 7 bases. Looked up from germline, CDR1 is SEHNR and CDR2 is FQNEAQ (reference sequence). The junction had 6 bases not matched to a gene; V was cut back by 5 bases and J by 5 bases. The CDR3 sequence is 15 residues long. CDR3 residues: CASSPSGQDNSPLHF. The CDR3, as DNA: TGTGCCAGCAGCCCGAGCGGACAGGATAATTCACCCCTCCACTTT.

This clone was seen only once. The J gene is TRBJ2-2, the V gene TRBV7-2, with 9 bases matching TRBD1. The trim removed 7 bases at V and 5 bases at J, leaving 11 bases unmatched. The germline CDR1 and CDR2 sequences are SGHTA and FQGNSA. This CDR3 has 16 residues. In DNA, the CDR3 is TGTGCCAGCACCCAAAGGGGACAGGGTGGTACCGGGGAGCTGTTTTTT. Translated: CASTQRGQGGTGELFF.

The chain has TRBV7-8 and TRBJ2-2; no reliable D call. Per germline, CDR1 SGHVS and CDR2 FQNEAQ. The CDR3 covers 13 residues. V was pared by 5 bases and J by 3 bases, with 7 bases between. The CDR3 DNA reads TGTGCCAGCAGCAAAGCCGACACCGGGGAGCTGTTTTTT. Translation: CASSKADTGELFF.

The J gene is TRBJ2-5, the V gene TRBV5-4; 12 bases line up with TRBD2. CDR1 and CDR2 from the germline V gene are SGHNT and YYREEE (reference sequence). The CDR3 runs to 16 residues. J lost 4 bases, V lost 5 bases, and 9 bases had no gene match. CDR3 nucleotide sequence: TGTGCCAGCAGACAGACTAGCGGGGGACGGGGAGAGACCCAGTACTTC. Its translation: CASRQTSGGRGETQYF. Full variable domain (rest looked up from reference TRBV5-4 and TRBJ2-5): ETGVTQSPTHLIKTRGQQVTLRCSSQSGHNTVSWYQQALGQGPQFIFQYYREEENGRGNFPPRFSGLQFPNYSSELNVNALELDDSALYLCASRQTSGGRGETQYFGPGTRLLVL.

V usage is TRBV2 and J usage is TRBJ1-2; the match to TRBD1 covers 9 bases. This CDR3 has 14 amino acids. V lost 5 bases and J lost 7; bases outside the gene matches: 8. Germline assignment: CDR1 SNHLY and CDR2 FYNNEI. The DNA for the CDR3 is TGTGCCAGCAGTATACTGACAGGGGGAACTGGCTACACCTTC. Protein product: CASSILTGGTGYTF.